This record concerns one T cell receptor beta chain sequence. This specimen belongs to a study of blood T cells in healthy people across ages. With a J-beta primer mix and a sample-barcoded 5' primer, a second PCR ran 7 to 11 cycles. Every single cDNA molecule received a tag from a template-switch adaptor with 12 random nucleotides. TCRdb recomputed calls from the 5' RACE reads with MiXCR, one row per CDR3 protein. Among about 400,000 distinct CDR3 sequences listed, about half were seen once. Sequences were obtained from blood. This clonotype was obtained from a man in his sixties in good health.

The CDR3 loop reads CASSFPSPDLASPYNEQFF. The DNA for the CDR3 is TGTGCCAGCAGTTTTCCAAGCCCAGACCTAGCGTCTCCCTACAATGAGCAGTTCTTC. V usage is TRBV27 and J usage is TRBJ2-1, with D perhaps matching TRBD2 (6 bases). Germline V lookup: CDR1 MNHEY, CDR2 SMNVEV (reference sequence). V was trimmed by 3 bases and J by 2 bases, leaving 23 bases between them. The CDR3 covers 19 residues.